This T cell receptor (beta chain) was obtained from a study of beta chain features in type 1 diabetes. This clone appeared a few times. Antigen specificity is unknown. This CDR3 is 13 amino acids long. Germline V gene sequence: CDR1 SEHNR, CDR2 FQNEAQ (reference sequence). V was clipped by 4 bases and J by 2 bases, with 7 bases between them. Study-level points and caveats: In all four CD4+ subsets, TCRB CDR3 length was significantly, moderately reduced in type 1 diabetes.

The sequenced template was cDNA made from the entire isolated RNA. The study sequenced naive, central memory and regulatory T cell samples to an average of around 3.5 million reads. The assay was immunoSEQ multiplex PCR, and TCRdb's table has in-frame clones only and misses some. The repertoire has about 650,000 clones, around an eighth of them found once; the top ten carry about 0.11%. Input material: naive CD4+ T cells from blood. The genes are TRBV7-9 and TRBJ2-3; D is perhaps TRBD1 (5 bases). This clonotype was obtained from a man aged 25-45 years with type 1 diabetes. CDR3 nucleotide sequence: TGTGCCAGCAGCTCGACAGACACAGATACGCAGTATTTT. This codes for CASSSTDTDTQYF.